Each of the 20 T cell receptor beta chains below was sequenced from the same sample in a study of blood T cell repertoires in COVID-19. Measured with immunoSEQ multiplex PCR; TCRdb has only the in-frame clones, and not every one. The sample yields under 200,000 clones, around nine tenths seen once. Sequencing was carried out using peripheral blood. The receptors come from an elderly woman with COVID-19, enrolled during active disease.

The chain links TRBV7-9 to TRBJ2-7, with 9 bases aligning to TRBD1. The germline V gene encodes CDR1 SEHNR and CDR2 FQNEAQ (reference sequence). The CDR3 is 12 amino acids. J was trimmed by 3 bases and V by 8 bases; bases with no gene match: 2. The CDR3 DNA reads TGTGCCAGCGGACAGGGGAACTACGAGCAGTACTTC. It yields the protein CASGQGNYEQYF.

This clone is a singleton in its sample. The chain employs TRBV3-1 (or the pseudogene TRBV3-2) and TRBJ1-6, with D unclear. Trimming shortened V by 1 base and J by 3 bases, and 10 bases separated the two germline ends. Per germline, CDR1 LGHDT and CDR2 YNNKEL (reference sequence). This CDR3 spans 16 amino acids. The DNA for the CDR3 is TGTGCCAGCAGCCAAGCTACGACAAGCTATAATTCACCCCTCCACTTT. Translating it yields CASSQATTSYNSPLHF.

The V call is TRBV27, the J call TRBJ1-1; D is perhaps TRBD1 (5 bases). This CDR3 has 14 amino acids. Germline V lookup: CDR1 MNHEY, CDR2 SMNVEV (reference sequence). The V end was cut by 5 bases, the J end by 2 bases, with 12 bases between. The CDR3 sequence: CASSRGTPNTEAFF. The CDR3, as DNA: TGTGCCAGCAGTCGCGGGACGCCCAACACTGAAGCTTTCTTT.

This clone was recorded once. The chain is built from TRBV7-8 and TRBJ1-3; no clear D gene. The CDR3 covers 12 residues. V lost 6 bases to trimming and J lost 4 bases, with 7 bases between them. CDR1 is SGHVS, CDR2 FQNEAQ, per germline. CDR3 loop: CASRREGNTIYF. The DNA of the CDR3 is TGTGCCAGCAGGAGGGAGGGAAACACCATATATTTT.

The J gene is TRBJ2-7, the V gene TRBV7-9; 10 positions agree with TRBD1. This CDR3 comprises 14 residues. Germline assignment: CDR1 SEHNR and CDR2 FQNEAQ (reference sequence). Trimming took 5 bases from V and 2 from J; bases not matched to a gene: 3. The CDR3 is CASSRTGGTYEQYF. In DNA form, the CDR3 reads TGTGCCAGCAGCCGGACAGGGGGAACCTACGAGCAGTACTTC.

For the CDR3, the DNA is TGTGCCAGCAGGTCCACGGGAGCCAGTCGTTGGGAGCAGTACTTC. Its translation is CASRSTGASRWEQYF. V is TRBV7-2 and J is TRBJ2-7; possible D gene TRBD2, 6 bases. The CDR3 runs 15 residues. Looked up from germline, CDR1 is SGHTA and CDR2 is FQGNSA. With 6 bases removed from V and 7 bases from J, the gap between germline ends came to 22 bases.

This chain connects TRBV4-3 to TRBJ1-2, with D uncertain. CDR3 length: 14 residues. Germline CDR1 LGHNA, CDR2 YSLEER. V was pared by 0 bases and J by 8 bases, with 13 bases between. The CDR3 reads CASSQDKASLGYTF. The DNA of the CDR3 is TGCGCCAGCAGCCAAGATAAGGCCTCACTAGGCTACACCTTC.

This clone has just a few counts. The rearrangement uses TRBV7-8 and TRBJ2-7; 11 nucleotides agree with TRBD1. Germline loops: CDR1 SGHVS, CDR2 FQNEAQ. The CDR3 totals 15 residues. Unmatched junction bases numbered 7, after V lost 5 bases and J lost 4 bases. The CDR3 spells CASSAGTGGAYEQYF. The CDR3 coding sequence is TGTGCCAGCAGCGCCGGGACAGGGGGGGCGTACGAGCAGTACTTC.

The CDR3 loop reads CATSRESTGLPYGYTF. As DNA, the CDR3 is TGTGCCACCAGCAGAGAGTCCACAGGATTACCTTATGGCTACACCTTC. This chain links TRBV15 with TRBJ1-2, with TRBD1 as a possible D gene (5 bases). This CDR3 has 16 amino acids. The V end lost 0 bases, the J end lost 5 bases, and 16 bases lay between the germline ends. CDR1 LNHNV and CDR2 YYDKDF come from the germline V gene (reference sequence).

The J gene is TRBJ2-7, the V gene TRBV4-3, with 7 bases that match TRBD2. Germline V gene sequence: CDR1 LGHNA, CDR2 YSLEER. V was clipped by 0 bases and J by 3 bases; unmatched bases: 11. The CDR3 runs 17 residues. CDR3 DNA sequence: TGCGCCAGCAGCCAAGATGTGTCACTAGCGACGAGCTACGAGCAGTACTTC. It codes for CASSQDVSLATSYEQYF.

The chain uses TRBV9 and TRBJ1-1; D is unresolved. From germline, CDR1 is SGDLS and CDR2 YYNGEE. CDR3 length: 14 residues. The V end was cut by 0 bases, the J end by 6 bases, with 12 bases between. Here the CDR3 DNA reads TGTGCCAGCAGCGTAGGGGTCTCGGGAGCTGAAGCTTTCTTT. Protein sequence: CASSVGVSGAEAFF.

This chain uses TRBV5-1 with TRBJ2-5, with D possibly being TRBD2 (5 bases). The length of the CDR3 is 13 residues. CDR1 and CDR2 (germline): SGHRS, YFSETQ. Trimming shortened V by 2 bases and J by 2 bases, and 7 bases separated the two germline ends. Here the CDR3 DNA reads TGCGCCAGCAGCTTCGGCGGGCAAGAGACCCAGTACTTC. Residues: CASSFGGQETQYF.

The rearrangement uses TRBV4-3 and TRBJ1-2; D is possibly TRBD1 (5 bases). With 5 bases removed from V and 5 bases from J, the gap between germline ends came to 9 bases. Germline V gene lookup returns CDR1 LGHNA and CDR2 YSLEER. This CDR3 has 12 amino acids. CDR3 bases: TGCGCCAGCAGCAAGGAGGGGTATGGCTACACCTTC. This translates into CASSKEGYGYTF.

The rearrangement joins TRBV3-1 (or the pseudogene TRBV3-2) to TRBJ2-1; the D gene is possibly TRBD2 (5 bases). The CDR3 extends over 15 amino acids. V gave up 1 base and J gave up 9 bases, with 16 bases separating them. Germline values: CDR1 LGHDT, CDR2 YNNKEL (reference sequence). The CDR3 region is CASSQGVLVVGEQFF. The CDR3 DNA follows: TGTGCCAGCAGCCAAGGGGTACTAGTGGTCGGTGAGCAGTTCTTC.

The chain recombines TRBV24-1 with TRBJ1-2; D is undetermined. Germline lookup yields CDR1 KGHDR and CDR2 SFDVKD. CDR3 length: 11 amino acids. V lost 9 bases, J lost 4 bases, and 8 bases lay in between. This CDR3 is CATQSVYGYTF. DNA for the CDR3: TGTGCCACCCAGTCCGTCTATGGCTACACCTTC.

The chain is built from TRBV19 and TRBJ1-3, with 7 bases matching TRBD1. Germline loops: CDR1 LNHDA, CDR2 SQIVND (reference sequence). Trimming removed 2 bases from V and 0 bases from J; junction bases left unmatched: 10. The CDR3 consists of 18 residues. The CDR3 loop is CASSIPTTGLISGNTIYF. Here the CDR3 DNA reads TGTGCCAGTAGTATACCCACGACAGGGTTGATCTCTGGAAACACCATATATTTT.

This clone was detected only once. The chain links TRBV27 to TRBJ1-6; a weak D match, TRBD1 (6 bases). The CDR3 runs 14 residues. CDR1 and CDR2 (germline): MNHEY, SMNVEV (reference sequence). V lost 10 bases and J lost 9, with 19 bases in between. Here the CDR3 DNA reads TGTGCCACCTCAGGGGCGCGAGGGCGTTCACCCCTCCACTTT. Translation: CATSGARGRSPLHF.

The J gene is TRBJ2-4, the V gene TRBV28; the match to TRBD2 covers 12 bases. CDR3 length: 19 amino acids. In germline, CDR1 is MDHEN, CDR2 SYDVKM. The V and J ends lost 4 bases and 7 bases, in that order; junction bases with no gene match: 17. Written as DNA, the CDR3 is TGTGCCAGCAGTTCAGTATGGACTAGCGGGAACAAGTTTGTGAACATTCAGTACTTC. This encodes CASSSVWTSGNKFVNIQYF.

V and J are TRBV1 and TRBJ2-7; TRBD1 is taken as the D call from the table, unchecked against the DNA. TRBV1 is labeled a pseudogene. The CDR3 extends over 14 amino acids. CDR3 amino acids: CTSSQEGARGEQYF. The CDR3 DNA is TGCACCAGCAGCCAAGAAGGGGCTAGGGGGGAGCAGTACTTC.

The rearrangement links TRBV4-1 to TRBJ2-1; D possibly corresponds to TRBD1 (6 bases). This CDR3 is built from 15 residues. CDR1 is MGHRA and CDR2 is YSYEKL in the germline V gene. V was clipped by 2 bases and J by 6 bases, with 14 bases between them. CDR3: CASSQTGGQTNEQFF. In DNA, the CDR3 is TGCGCCAGCAGCCAAACAGGCGGACAGACCAATGAGCAGTTCTTC.